The 24 T cell receptor beta chains below come from one sample, sequenced in a study of shared clonotypes between healthy human individuals. Measured with immunoSEQ multiplex PCR; TCRdb has only the in-frame clones, and not every one. The sample lists millions of clones; more than 80% were seen once. The sample comprised naive CD4+ T cells sorted from blood. Subset defined: CD45RA+ positively selected. The receptor source for this set is a man younger than 35 in good health.

The chain's CDR3 is CSVPFADTQYF. The CDR3, as DNA: TGCAGTGTTCCCTTCGCAGATACGCAGTATTTT. This chain links TRBV20-1 with TRBJ2-3; no clear D gene. The CDR3 sequence is 11 residues long. CDR1 and CDR2 from the germline V gene are DFQATT and SNEGSKA (reference sequence). The ends were cut back, 7 bases at V and 4 bases at J, with 9 bases in the middle.

The chain recombines TRBV6-6 with TRBJ2-1; 7 bases align to TRBD1. Germline trimming cut 5 bases from V and 8 bases from J; bases unmatched to any gene: 9. The CDR3 length is 14 residues. Germline CDR1 is MNHNY and CDR2 is SVGAGI (reference sequence). The CDR3: CASSGLTGFDEQFF. The CDR3 nucleotides read TGTGCCAGCAGTGGGCTGACAGGGTTTGATGAGCAGTTCTTC.

The chain recombines TRBV27 with TRBJ2-7, with TRBD1 identical over 11 bases. Trimming cost V 3 bases and J 2 bases; bases outside gene matches: 0. Germline-derived CDR1 and CDR2 are MNHEY and SMNVEV (reference sequence). CDR3 length: 14 residues. The CDR3 sequence: CASSLDRGPYEQYF. The DNA for the CDR3 is TGTGCCAGCAGTTTGGACAGGGGGCCCTACGAGCAGTACTTC.

This clone was recorded a few times. The chain joins TRBV28 to TRBJ1-1, with D perhaps TRBD1 (5 bases). This CDR3 has 12 residues. The germline V and J ends were trimmed by 6 bases and 4 bases, with 9 bases remaining between them. From germline, CDR1 is MDHEN and CDR2 SYDVKM. CDR3 nucleotides: TGTGCCAGCAGGGAAGGGGTCACTGAAGCTTTCTTT. It is translated as CASREGVTEAFF.

The CDR3 protein is CASSKEVSTGELFF. In nucleotides, the CDR3 is TGTGCCAGTTCGAAAGAAGTCAGCACCGGGGAGCTGTTTTTT. The chain recombines TRBV6-4 with TRBJ2-2; D ambiguous. Germline loops: CDR1 MRHNA, CDR2 SNTAGT. The length of the CDR3 is 14 residues. With 9 bases removed from V and 4 bases from J, the gap between germline ends came to 15 bases.

This clone was observed once. V gene TRBV10-3 combines with J gene TRBJ2-5; TRBD2 agrees at 10 bases. The CDR3 spans 14 residues. Losses at the gene ends were 10 bases for V and 5 bases for J; bases not matched to a gene: 10. The germline gives CDR1 ENHRY, CDR2 SYGVKD. The CDR3 is CATQSGRALETQYF. The CDR3, as DNA: TGTGCCACCCAAAGCGGGAGGGCCCTTGAGACCCAGTACTTC.

This clone has a single count. This chain joins TRBV25-1 and TRBJ1-4; D remains unclear. This CDR3 spans 12 amino acids. Trimming took off 7 bases at V and 8 bases at J, with 11 bases between the two ends. Germline V lookup: CDR1 MGHDK, CDR2 SYGVNS. The CDR3 DNA is TGTGCCAGCACTCTGACGGGGGAAAAACTGTTTTTT. Translating gives CASTLTGEKLFF.

The chain is built from TRBV5-6 and TRBJ2-5; TRBD1 aligns across 11 bases. The CDR3 loop spans 15 amino acids. Germline CDR1 reads SGHDT; CDR2 reads YYEEEE. V lost 4 bases and J lost 5; bases outside the gene matches: 7. DNA for the CDR3: TGTGCCAGCAGCCCAGGACAGGGGGCCGGGGAGACCCAGTACTTC. Residues: CASSPGQGAGETQYF.

This rearrangement joins TRBV30 to TRBJ2-2, with unresolved D. Germline CDR1 reads GTSNPN; CDR2 reads SVGIG (reference sequence). CDR3 length: 11 residues. V gave up 7 bases and J gave up 2 bases, with 5 bases separating them. The CDR3 here is CASQNTGELFF. Here the CDR3 DNA reads TGTGCCTCCCAAAACACCGGGGAGCTGTTTTTT.

The rearrangement links TRBV6-6 to TRBJ1-5; no reliable D call. Germline V gene sequence: CDR1 MNHNY, CDR2 SVGAGI (reference sequence). V lost 4 bases and J 6 bases, leaving 10 bases between the germline ends. This CDR3 spans 13 amino acids. The CDR3 sequence is CASSFGTGQPQHF. The CDR3 DNA follows: TGTGCCAGCAGTTTCGGTACGGGTCAGCCCCAGCATTTT.

The rearrangement links TRBV4-3 to TRBJ2-1, with D perhaps matching TRBD2 (6 bases). Germline loops: CDR1 LGHNA, CDR2 YSLEER. The CDR3 covers 16 residues. V was trimmed by 0 bases and J by 2 bases, leaving 11 bases between them. DNA for the CDR3: TGCGCCAGCAGCCAAGAGGAGGGGAACCCCTACAATGAGCAGTTCTTC. Translated: CASSQEEGNPYNEQFF.

The genes are TRBV5-6 and TRBJ2-3; D perhaps matches TRBD2 (6 bases). There are 15 residues in the CDR3. The germline V gene encodes CDR1 SGHDT and CDR2 YYEEEE. V lost 2 bases to trimming and J lost 0 bases, with 10 bases between them. CDR3: CASSFGRGSTDTQYF. The CDR3 nucleotides read TGTGCCAGCAGCTTCGGGCGGGGAAGCACAGATACGCAGTATTTT.

The chain recombines TRBV18 with TRBJ1-1; D not resolved. Germline CDR1 is KGHSH and CDR2 is LQKENI. The CDR3 runs 14 residues. V was pared by 3 bases and J by 1 base, with 9 bases between. The DNA of the CDR3 is TGTGCCAGCTCACCCAACGGACCGAACACTGAAGCTTTCTTT. Residues: CASSPNGPNTEAFF. Drawing the rest from reference TRBV18 and TRBJ1-1, the complete variable domain is NAGVMQNPRHLVRRRGQEARLRCSPMKGHSHVYWYRQLPEEGLKFMVYLQKENIIDESGMPKERFSAEFPKEGPSILRIQQVVRGDSAAYFCASSPNGPNTEAFFGQGTRLTVV.

As to this clone: Other nucleotide sequences from this sample produce the same CDR3. The chain joins TRBV7-9 to TRBJ2-5; D remains unclear. Germline V gene data show CDR1 as SEHNR and CDR2 as FQNEAQ (reference sequence). This CDR3 is built from 13 residues. V was trimmed by 1 base and J by 4 bases, leaving 7 bases between them. CDR3 loop: CASSLDSLETQYF. CDR3 sequence (DNA): TGTGCCAGCAGCTTAGACAGTTTAGAGACCCAGTACTTC.

The chain uses TRBV7-2 and TRBJ2-3, with D possibly matching TRBD2 (7 bases). Trimming pared 0 bases from V and 10 bases from J, leaving 23 bases between. Per the germline V gene, CDR1 is SGHTA and CDR2 is FQGNSA. This CDR3 is built from 17 residues. This CDR3 is CASSLALGAGAPYPQYF. Here the CDR3 DNA reads TGTGCCAGCAGCTTAGCGCTGGGGGCGGGGGCCCCCTACCCGCAGTATTTT.

This clone has a single count. The same CDR3 is also encoded by other DNA sequences in this sample. CDR3 in amino acids: CASSLVGTGSYEQYF. The CDR3 region has the DNA TGTGCCAGCAGCTTAGTGGGGACAGGGTCGTACGAGCAGTACTTC. This chain links TRBV7-2 with TRBJ2-7; 9 bases match TRBD1. V shed 1 base and J 4 bases; nucleotides not matched to a gene: 5. CDR3 size: 15 residues. Germline CDR1 SGHTA, CDR2 FQGNSA.

This chain uses TRBV11-2 with TRBJ2-1; 11 nucleotides match TRBD2. Germline CDR1 is SGHAT and CDR2 is FQNNGV. V dropped 5 bases and J dropped 3; count of bases not matched to a gene: 15. The CDR3 loop spans 19 amino acids. The CDR3 region is CASSGSGITSGSFYNEQFF. CDR3 DNA sequence: TGTGCCAGCAGCGGCTCGGGGATAACTAGCGGGAGTTTCTACAATGAGCAGTTCTTC. Filled out from reference TRBV11-2 and TRBJ2-1, the complete variable domain reads EAGVAQSPRYKIIEKRQSVAFWCNPISGHATLYWYQQILGQGPKLLIQFQNNGVVDDSQLPKDRFSAERLKGVDSTLKIQPAKLEDSAVYLCASSGSGITSGSFYNEQFFGPGTRLTVL.

This clone was picked up one time. V is TRBV14 and J is TRBJ2-2, with TRBD1 identical over 8 bases. V was clipped by 10 bases and J by 0 bases; unmatched bases: 4. The V gene's germline CDR1 is SGHDN and CDR2 FVKESK. The CDR3 has 14 residues. CDR3 coding DNA: TGTGCCATCATGGACAGGGCGAACACCGGGGAGCTGTTTTTT. Protein product: CAIMDRANTGELFF. Filled out from reference TRBV14 and TRBJ2-2, the complete variable domain reads EAGVTQFPSHSVIEKGQTVTLRCDPISGHDNLYWYRRVMGKEIKFLLHFVKESKQDESGMPNNRFLAERTGGTYSTLKVQPAELEDSGVYFCAIMDRANTGELFFGEGSRLTVL.

The gene calls are TRBV10-1 and TRBJ1-2, with D possibly TRBD1 on 5 matching bases. Germline CDR1 WNHNN, CDR2 SYGVQD (reference sequence). Trimming removed 0 bases from V and 8 bases from J, with 13 bases in between. The CDR3 covers 14 residues. The CDR3 is CASSESGSTGGYTF. The CDR3 DNA reads TGCGCCAGCAGTGAGTCAGGGTCCACAGGCGGCTACACCTTC.

The chain is built from TRBV7-8 and TRBJ1-1, with a possible D match to TRBD1 (5 bases). Between the trimmed V and J ends, which lost 1 base and 0 bases, there was a span of 12 bases. Per germline, CDR1 SGHVS and CDR2 FQNEAQ. The CDR3 covers 16 residues. The CDR3 here is CASSLGLGTVNTEAFF. CDR3 bases: TGTGCCAGCAGCTTAGGGCTGGGGACGGTGAACACTGAAGCTTTCTTT.

The chain recombines TRBV2 with TRBJ1-1; D might be TRBD1 (5 bases). CDR1 SNHLY and CDR2 FYNNEI come from the germline V gene. CDR3 length: 13 amino acids. The V end lost 8 bases, the J end lost 7 bases, and 17 bases lay between the germline ends. The CDR3 loop is CASRVGGGSEAFF. In DNA, the CDR3 is TGTGCCAGCCGGGTCGGGGGGGGTAGTGAAGCTTTCTTT.

The chain links TRBV28 to TRBJ2-4, with D maybe TRBD1 (6 bases). V lost 10 bases and J 3 bases, leaving 22 bases between the germline ends. Germline V gene data show CDR1 as MDHEN and CDR2 as SYDVKM. CDR3 length: 16 residues. CDR3 in amino acids: CATTSGRQANKNIQYF. Written as DNA, the CDR3 is TGTGCCACCACGTCGGGGAGACAGGCGAACAAAAACATTCAGTACTTC.

The rearrangement joins TRBV11-2 to TRBJ2-1, with TRBD2 as a possible D gene (7 bases). V lost 5 bases and J lost 4, with 18 bases in between. The CDR3 runs to 16 residues. Germline-derived CDR1 and CDR2 are SGHAT and FQNNGV. The CDR3 protein is CASSPLGGQKYNEQFF. DNA of the CDR3: TGTGCCAGCAGCCCACTGGGGGGGCAGAAATACAATGAGCAGTTCTTC.

This rearrangement joins TRBV7-6 to TRBJ1-4; the D gene is possibly TRBD1 (5 bases). Per the germline V gene, CDR1 is SGHVS and CDR2 is FNYEAQ. This CDR3 spans 16 amino acids. V gave up 1 base and J gave up 4 bases, with 13 bases separating them. The CDR3 sequence is CASSLVGGFGNEKLFF. CDR3 nucleotides: TGTGCCAGCAGCTTAGTTGGGGGATTCGGTAATGAAAAACTGTTTTTT.